This passage covers 21 T cell receptor beta chains from one sample sequenced in a study of beta chain features in type 1 diabetes. Study-level findings and limits: Shorter TCRB CDR3s, moderately but significantly so, were found in Type 1 diabetes patients in all four CD4+ subsets.

For these receptors, no antigen is known. The sequenced template was cDNA made from the entire isolated RNA. The data were produced by immunoSEQ multiplex PCR, yet TCRdb's version contains in-frame clones alone and is incomplete. The repertoire includes a few hundred thousand clones, roughly 21% of them detected once, and around 0.028% sits in the top ten. The sequencing sample was made of naive CD4+ T cells from blood. Receptor source: a woman aged 40 to 55 with type 1 diabetes.

This clone was detected only a few times. The chain recombines TRBV30 with TRBJ1-5, with D possibly being TRBD1 (5 bases). This CDR3 is 15 amino acids long. The germline gives CDR1 GTSNPN, CDR2 SVGIG (reference sequence). The germline V and J ends were trimmed by 0 bases and 3 bases, with 12 bases remaining between them. The CDR3 loop reads CAWSVGGAPNQPQHF. In DNA, the CDR3 is TGTGCCTGGAGTGTAGGAGGGGCCCCCAATCAGCCCCAGCATTTT.

This chain links TRBV30 with TRBJ2-5; 7 nucleotides agree with TRBD1. The CDR3 length is 16 residues. The ends lost 3 bases at V and 1 base at J; junction bases unmatched: 11. The germline V gene encodes CDR1 GTSNPN and CDR2 SVGIG (reference sequence). This CDR3 is CAWRRGQGESQETQYF. The CDR3 DNA reads TGTGCCTGGAGGCGCGGGCAGGGGGAATCCCAAGAGACCCAGTACTTC.

This clone appeared a few times. CDR3 in DNA: TGCAGTGCTAAAGGGACAGGATTCTTC. Translating gives CSAKGTGFF. V gene TRBV20-1 combines with J gene TRBJ2-1, with 8 bases that match TRBD1. The CDR3 totals 9 residues. Per the germline V gene, CDR1 is DFQATT and CDR2 is SNEGSKA (reference sequence). With V trimmed by 4 bases and J by 16 bases, 3 bases remained unmatched.

The gene calls are TRBV28 and TRBJ1-2; no reliable D call. Germline V gene lookup returns CDR1 MDHEN and CDR2 SYDVKM. V lost 6 bases to trimming and J lost 8 bases, with 10 bases between them. The length of the CDR3 is 11 residues. DNA for the CDR3: TGTGCCAGCAGGCGGTTGCGGGGCTACACCTTC. Its translation is CASRRLRGYTF.

The rearrangement joins TRBV30 to TRBJ1-4, with 8 bases lining up with TRBD1. Germline V CDR1 and CDR2: GTSNPN, SVGIG (reference sequence). Losses at the gene ends were 4 bases for V and 2 bases for J; bases not matched to a gene: 3. The length of the CDR3 is 14 residues. The DNA for the CDR3 is TGTGCCTGGATGACAGGGGTTACTAATGAAAAACTGTTTTTT. Residues: CAWMTGVTNEKLFF. Based on the CDR3 plus reference TRBV30 and TRBJ1-4, the full variable domain is SQTIHQWPATLVQPVGSPLSLECTVEGTSNPNLYWYRQAAGRGLQLLFYSVGIGQISSEVPQNLSASRPQDRQFILSSKKLLLSDSGFYLCAWMTGVTNEKLFFGSGTQLSVL.

The chain employs TRBV11-1 and TRBJ1-2, with no clear D. The CDR3 spans 13 residues. Germline loops: CDR1 SGHAT, CDR2 FQDESV (reference sequence). V lost 1 base and J lost 8, with 11 bases in between. CDR3 loop: CASSLGRSEGYTF. Here the CDR3 DNA reads TGTGCCAGCAGCTTAGGCAGGTCGGAAGGCTACACCTTC.

V gene TRBV19 combines with J gene TRBJ1-1; D is unclear. This CDR3 has 14 amino acids. Trimming removed 3 bases at V and 3 bases at J, with 11 bases between. CDR1 LNHDA and CDR2 SQIVND come from the germline V gene (reference sequence). CDR3 sequence: CASSIVSADTEAFF. DNA of the CDR3: TGTGCCAGTAGTATTGTCTCCGCGGACACTGAAGCTTTCTTT.

This chain connects TRBV9 to TRBJ2-1, with 10 bases aligning to TRBD2. V shed 1 base, J shed 5 bases, and the junction held 3 bases outside the gene matches. The CDR3 has 15 amino acids. Germline assignment: CDR1 SGDLS and CDR2 YYNGEE. The CDR3 spells CASSVQSGRDNEQFF. The DNA for the CDR3 is TGTGCCAGCAGCGTACAGAGCGGGAGGGACAATGAGCAGTTCTTC.

This clone turned up a few times. The chain joins TRBV7-2 to TRBJ2-1; 7 bases align to TRBD1. Germline CDR1 SGHTA, CDR2 FQGNSA. Unmatched junction bases numbered 8, after V lost 5 bases and J lost 4 bases. This CDR3 is 15 amino acids long. The CDR3 coding sequence is TGTGCCAGCAGCACAGGGGATCCCAAATACAATGAGCAGTTCTTC. The encoded protein is CASSTGDPKYNEQFF.

This clone was found a few times. This CDR3 reads CASSPTGTPYNEQFF. Here the CDR3 DNA reads TGTGCCAGCTCACCTACCGGGACACCGTACAATGAGCAGTTCTTC. This chain joins TRBV18 and TRBJ2-1, with D possibly TRBD1 on 6 matching bases. Germline V gives CDR1 KGHSH, CDR2 LQKENI. This CDR3 has 15 amino acids. V was clipped by 3 bases and J by 4 bases, with 13 bases between them.

The chain carries TRBV5-1 and TRBJ2-1, with 11 bases matching TRBD2. V lost 7 bases, J lost 7 bases, and 7 bases stayed unmatched. This CDR3 region has 14 residues. CDR1 is SGHRS, CDR2 YFSETQ, per germline. The CDR3 sequence is CASATSGGSNEQFF. The CDR3 region has the DNA TGCGCCAGCGCTACTAGCGGGGGATCTAATGAGCAGTTCTTC.

CDR3 sequence reads: CASSPQGDEQYF. CDR3 sequence (DNA): TGTGCCAGCTCACCCCAGGGGGACGAGCAGTACTTC. The chain links TRBV18 to TRBJ2-7; 7 bases are a match to TRBD1. Trimming removed 3 bases from V and 5 bases from J; junction bases left unmatched: 1. The germline V gene has CDR1 KGHSH and CDR2 LQKENI. This CDR3 has 12 amino acids.

The chain combines TRBV2 with TRBJ1-5, with 9 bases identical to TRBD1. CDR1 SNHLY and CDR2 FYNNEI come from the germline V gene. Unmatched junction bases numbered 8, after V lost 10 bases and J lost 4 bases. The CDR3 has 14 residues. CDR3 bases: TGTGCCACTCGGACAGGGGATGGAAATCAGCCCCAGCATTTT. Translating it yields CATRTGDGNQPQHF.

The rearrangement joins TRBV19 to TRBJ2-7, with TRBD1 matching over 9 bases. The length of the CDR3 is 14 residues. Germline CDR1 reads LNHDA; CDR2 reads SQIVND (reference sequence). The J segment lost 7 bases and the V segment lost 5 bases, leaving 9 bases of the junction unmatched. CDR3 amino acids: CASSAQGATGEQYF. CDR3 nucleotides: TGTGCCAGTAGTGCACAGGGGGCGACTGGAGAGCAGTACTTC.

The chain carries TRBV4-2 and TRBJ2-2; D is unresolved. Germline lookup yields CDR1 LGHNA and CDR2 YNFKEQ. The V end was cut by 0 bases, the J end by 6 bases, with 8 bases between. This CDR3 comprises 14 residues. The CDR3 region is CASSQDGPAGELFF. CDR3 nucleotide sequence: TGTGCCAGCAGCCAAGATGGGCCGGCCGGGGAGCTGTTTTTT.

There are a few counts of this clone. The chain has TRBV2 and TRBJ1-1; TRBD1 matches at 8 bases. This CDR3 is 14 amino acids long. J lost 5 bases, V lost 8 bases, and 10 bases had no gene match. Germline CDR1 and CDR2: SNHLY and FYNNEI. The CDR3 loop is CASEQRQGLTEAFF. CDR3 nucleotide sequence: TGTGCCAGCGAACAACGACAGGGGTTGACTGAAGCTTTCTTT.

V usage is TRBV4-3 and J usage is TRBJ1-4; 8 bases line up with TRBD1. Losses at the gene ends were 4 bases for V and 7 bases for J; bases not matched to a gene: 11. Germline V gene lookup returns CDR1 LGHNA and CDR2 YSLEER. CDR3 length equals 16 residues. The CDR3 DNA is TGCGCCAGCAGCCCCATCACCGGGACAGGAGCTGAAAAACTGTTTTTT. Amino acids: CASSPITGTGAEKLFF.

There are a few counts of this clone. This chain joins TRBV11-2 and TRBJ2-7; the D is unclear. CDR1 and CDR2 from the germline V gene are SGHAT and FQNNGV. The CDR3 sequence is 15 residues long. The V gene lost 4 bases and the J gene lost 3 bases, with 16 bases spanning the gap. The CDR3 region has the DNA TGTGCCAGCAGCTCCCCCCTCTACCAGGACTACGAGCAGTACTTC. Amino acid sequence: CASSSPLYQDYEQYF.

This clone was counted a few times. The V and J genes are TRBV9 and TRBJ2-2, with a weak D call TRBD2 (6 bases). CDR3 length: 13 residues. Trimming removed 3 bases at V and 7 bases at J, with 10 bases between. Germline V gives CDR1 SGDLS, CDR2 YYNGEE. As DNA, the CDR3 is TGTGCCAGCAGCGCCGGAGGGGTCGGGGAGCTGTTTTTT. Translated, it gives CASSAGGVGELFF.

V is TRBV9 and J is TRBJ2-5; no definite D call. The CDR3 sequence is 13 residues long. CDR1 is SGDLS, CDR2 YYNGEE, per germline. Trimming took off 0 bases at V and 4 bases at J, with 7 bases between the two ends. CDR3 amino acids: CASSVGPLETQYF. The CDR3 nucleotides are TGTGCCAGCAGCGTAGGTCCCCTAGAGACCCAGTACTTC.

This clone was counted a few times. V usage is TRBV18 and J usage is TRBJ2-1, with D perhaps TRBD1 (5 bases). The CDR3 is 16 amino acids. Trimming took off 2 bases at V and 0 bases at J, with 11 bases between the two ends. CDR1 KGHSH and CDR2 LQKENI come from the germline V gene. Written as DNA, the CDR3 is TGTGCCAGCTCACCAGGGGCAGCACACTCCTACAATGAGCAGTTCTTC. It specifies CASSPGAAHSYNEQFF.